This T cell receptor beta chain originates from a study of CD4 T cells in relation to SARS-CoV-2 and coronaviruses. The overall study: TCR beta CDR3s were sequenced after roughly 10-day antigen culture of PBMCs.

Clones were read by immunoSEQ multiplex PCR, and TCRdb kept only the in-frame ones, dropping some. This sample has tens of thousands of clones, with about 80% found just once. As to this clone: What it recognizes is unknown.

Sorted naive or memory CD4+ cells met CEF peptides for under eleven days. Study observations and caveats: No crossreactivity against non-spike viral proteins was tested here. In around 60% of donors, memory CD4+ clonotypes crossrecognized SARS-CoV-2 and at least one common cold coronavirus spike.

V dropped 3 bases and J dropped 0 bases, with 9 bases sitting between them. Looked up from germline, CDR1 is KGHDR and CDR2 is SFDVKD. The CDR3 consists of 15 residues. The clonotype was recovered from an adult with COVID-19. This rearrangement joins TRBV24-1 to TRBJ2-3; a weak D match, TRBD1 (6 bases). The specimen was naive CD4+ T cells from PBMCs, cultured in vitro. The subset: naive CD4+ T cells isolated by negative enrichment. The CDR3 sequence: CATSDAQGSTDTQYF. CDR3 nucleotides: TGTGCCACCAGTGATGCACAGGGAAGCACAGATACGCAGTATTTT.